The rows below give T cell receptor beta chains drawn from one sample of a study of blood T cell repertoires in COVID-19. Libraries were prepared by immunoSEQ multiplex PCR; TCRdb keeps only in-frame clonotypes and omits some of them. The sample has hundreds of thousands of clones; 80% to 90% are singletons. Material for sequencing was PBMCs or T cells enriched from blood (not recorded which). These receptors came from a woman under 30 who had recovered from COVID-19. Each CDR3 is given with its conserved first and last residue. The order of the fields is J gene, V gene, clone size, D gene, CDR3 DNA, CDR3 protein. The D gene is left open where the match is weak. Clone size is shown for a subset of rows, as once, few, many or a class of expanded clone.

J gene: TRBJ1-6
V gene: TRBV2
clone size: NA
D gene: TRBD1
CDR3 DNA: TGTGCCAGCAGGGGGGACAGCTCCTATAATTCACCCCTCCACTTT
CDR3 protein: CASRGDSSYNSPLHF

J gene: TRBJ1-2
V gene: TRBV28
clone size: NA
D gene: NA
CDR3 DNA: TGTGCCAGCAGTCCCCCGAATCGTAGTTATGGCTACACCTTC
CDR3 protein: CASSPPNRSYGYTF

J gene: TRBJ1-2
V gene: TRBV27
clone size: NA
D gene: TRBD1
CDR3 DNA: TGTGCCAGCAGTTTAGTACAGGGGTATGGCTACACCTTC
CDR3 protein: CASSLVQGYGYTF

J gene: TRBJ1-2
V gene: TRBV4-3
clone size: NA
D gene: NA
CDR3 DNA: TGCGCCAGCAGCCAAGATGGGGGGACCGGCTATGGCTACACCTTC
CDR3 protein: CASSQDGGTGYGYTF

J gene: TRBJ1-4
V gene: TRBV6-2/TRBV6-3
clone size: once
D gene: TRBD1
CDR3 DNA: TGTGCCAGCAGTAGAACCGGGACAGATGCAACTAATGAAAAACTGTTTTTT
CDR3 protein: CASSRTGTDATNEKLFF

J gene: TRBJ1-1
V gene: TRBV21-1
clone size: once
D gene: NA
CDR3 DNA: TGTGCCAGAGGGGCTTTAAAGGGGGTTTTTAACACTGAAGCTTTCTTT
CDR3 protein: CARGALKGVFNTEAFF

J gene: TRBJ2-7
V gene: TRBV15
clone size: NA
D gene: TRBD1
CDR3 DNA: TGTGCCACCAGCAGAGAGACAGGGGTCCCCTACGAGCAGTACTTC
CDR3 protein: CATSRETGVPYEQYF

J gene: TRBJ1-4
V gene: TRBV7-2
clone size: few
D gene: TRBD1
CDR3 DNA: TGTGCCAGCAGCCCCCGACAGGGGGCGTTGGAAAAACTGTTTTTT
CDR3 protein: CASSPRQGALEKLFF

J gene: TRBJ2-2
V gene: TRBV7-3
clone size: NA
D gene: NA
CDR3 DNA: TGTGCCAGCAGACTAAACGGGGGAACCACCGGGGAGCTGTTTTTT
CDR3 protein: CASRLNGGTTGELFF

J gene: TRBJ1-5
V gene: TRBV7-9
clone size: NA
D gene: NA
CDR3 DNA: TGTGCCAGCAGCTTAGCTAATACAGGGCTCAATCAGCCCCAGCATTTT
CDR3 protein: CASSLANTGLNQPQHF

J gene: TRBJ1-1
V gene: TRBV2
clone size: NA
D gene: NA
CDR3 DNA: TGTGCCAGCAGTGACGTTATGAACACTGAAGCTTTCTTT
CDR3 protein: CASSDVMNTEAFF

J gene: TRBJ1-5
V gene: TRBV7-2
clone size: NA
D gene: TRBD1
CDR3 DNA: TGTGCCAGCAGCTTAATGGGACAGGGGAATCAGCCCCAGCATTTT
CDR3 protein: CASSLMGQGNQPQHF

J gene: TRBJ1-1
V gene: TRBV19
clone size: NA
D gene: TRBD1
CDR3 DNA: TGTGCCAGTAGTCTCCGGGCAGGGGGCATAGACACTGAAGCTTTCTTT
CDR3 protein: CASSLRAGGIDTEAFF

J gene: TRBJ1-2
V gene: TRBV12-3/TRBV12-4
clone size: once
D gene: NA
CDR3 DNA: TGTGCCAGCAGTTTTCTGAACTATGGCTACACCTTC
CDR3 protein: CASSFLNYGYTF

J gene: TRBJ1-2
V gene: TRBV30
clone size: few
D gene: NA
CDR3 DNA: TGTGCCTGGAGCAGGGGCGGTAACTATGGCTACACCTTC
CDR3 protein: CAWSRGGNYGYTF

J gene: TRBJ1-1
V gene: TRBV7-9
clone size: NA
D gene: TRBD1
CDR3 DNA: TGTGCCAGCAGCTTCCCTCGACAGGGAAACGCATTGGAAGCTTTCTTT
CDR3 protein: CASSFPRQGNALEAFF

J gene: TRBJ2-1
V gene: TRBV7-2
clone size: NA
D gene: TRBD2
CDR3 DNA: TGTGCCAGCAGCGCCCGACTAGCGGGAGGGTCCTCAAAGTTCTTC
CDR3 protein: CASSARLAGGSSKFF

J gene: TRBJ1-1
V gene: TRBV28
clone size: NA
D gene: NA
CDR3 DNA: TGTGCCAGCAGTTTATGGGGCCGGAACACTGAAGCTTTCTTT
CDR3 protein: CASSLWGRNTEAFF

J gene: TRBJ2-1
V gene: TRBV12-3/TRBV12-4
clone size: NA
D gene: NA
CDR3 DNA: TGTGCCAGCAGTCGGGCAGGGATCGATGAGCAGTTCTTC
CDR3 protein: CASSRAGIDEQFF

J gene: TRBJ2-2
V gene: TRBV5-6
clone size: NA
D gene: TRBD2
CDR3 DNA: TGTGCCAGCAGCTTGAGGCTAGCGGTTGTCACCGGGGAGCTGTTTTTT
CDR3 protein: CASSLRLAVVTGELFF

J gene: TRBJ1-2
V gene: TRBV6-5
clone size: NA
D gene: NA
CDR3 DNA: TGTGCCAGCAGACAGACAGGCCAGGACTATGGCTACACCTTC
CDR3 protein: CASRQTGQDYGYTF

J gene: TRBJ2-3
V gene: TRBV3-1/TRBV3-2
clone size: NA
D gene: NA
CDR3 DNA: TGTGCCAGCAGCCACCGACAGACAGCAGATACGCAGTATTTT
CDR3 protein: CASSHRQTADTQYF

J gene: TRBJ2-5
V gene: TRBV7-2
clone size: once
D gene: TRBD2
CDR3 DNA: TGTGCCAGCAGCGTACTAGCGGGAGGCGGCCAAGAGACCCAGTACTTC
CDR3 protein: CASSVLAGGGQETQYF

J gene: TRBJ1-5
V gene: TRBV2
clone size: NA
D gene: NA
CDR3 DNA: TGTGCCAGCACGGAGCAGCCTAATCAGCCCCAGCATTTT
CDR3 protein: CASTEQPNQPQHF

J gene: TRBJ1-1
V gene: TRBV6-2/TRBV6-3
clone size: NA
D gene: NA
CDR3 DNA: TGTGCCAGCAGTTACGCGAGCATAACTGAAGCTTTCTTT
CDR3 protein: CASSYASITEAFF

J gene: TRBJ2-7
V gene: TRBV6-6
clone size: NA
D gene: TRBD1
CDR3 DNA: TGTGCCAGCAGTTGGGGGACAGGGCCCCCCTACGAGCAGTACTTC
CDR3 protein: CASSWGTGPPYEQYF

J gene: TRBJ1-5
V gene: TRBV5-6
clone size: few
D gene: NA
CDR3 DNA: TGTGCCAGCAGCCTCGCAGGCTCCAATCAGCCCCAGCATTTT
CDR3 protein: CASSLAGSNQPQHF

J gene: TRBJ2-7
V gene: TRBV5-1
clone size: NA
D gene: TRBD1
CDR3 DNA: TGCGCCAGCAGACGGGACAGGTCCTACGAGCAGTACTTC
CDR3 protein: CASRRDRSYEQYF

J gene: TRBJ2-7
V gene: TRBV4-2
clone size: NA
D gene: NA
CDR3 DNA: TGTGCCAGCAGCCACGAGGGACTTTTTCGAGAGCAGTACTTC
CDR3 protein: CASSHEGLFREQYF

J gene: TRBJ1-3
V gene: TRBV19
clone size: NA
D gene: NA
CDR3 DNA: TGTGCCAGTAGTATTGGCCAGCGCGGAAACACCATATATTTT
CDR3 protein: CASSIGQRGNTIYF

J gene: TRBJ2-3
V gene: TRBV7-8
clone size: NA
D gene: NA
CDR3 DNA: TGTGCCAGCAGCTTAGGGTCAGGGGGCACAGATACGCAGTATTTT
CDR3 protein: CASSLGSGGTDTQYF

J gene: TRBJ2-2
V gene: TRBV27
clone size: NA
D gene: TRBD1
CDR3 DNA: TGTGCCAGCACCTACTTCGGGACAGGGGCGAACACCGGGGAGCTGTTTTTT
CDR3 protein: CASTYFGTGANTGELFF

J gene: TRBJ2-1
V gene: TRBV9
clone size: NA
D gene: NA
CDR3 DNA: TGTGCCAGCAGCGTATCCGGGGGTGCGGGTTACAATGAGCAGTTCTTC
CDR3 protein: CASSVSGGAGYNEQFF

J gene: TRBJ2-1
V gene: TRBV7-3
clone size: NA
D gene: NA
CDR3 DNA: TGTGCCAGCAGCTTAACTGGGATAGCGGTCAATGAGCAGTTCTTC
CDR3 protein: CASSLTGIAVNEQFF

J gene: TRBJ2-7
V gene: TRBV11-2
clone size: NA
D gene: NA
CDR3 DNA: TGTGCCAGCAGATACAGGGACCTCTACGAGCAGTACTTC
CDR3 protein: CASRYRDLYEQYF

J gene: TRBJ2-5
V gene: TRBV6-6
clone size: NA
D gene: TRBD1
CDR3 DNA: TGTGCCAGCAGCGGAAGTGACAGGGCTCAAGAGACCCAGTACTTC
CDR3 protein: CASSGSDRAQETQYF

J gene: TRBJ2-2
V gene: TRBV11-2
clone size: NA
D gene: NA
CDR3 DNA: TGTGCCAGCAGCTTACATCAGGGCCCGAACACCGGGGAGCTGTTTTTT
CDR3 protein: CASSLHQGPNTGELFF

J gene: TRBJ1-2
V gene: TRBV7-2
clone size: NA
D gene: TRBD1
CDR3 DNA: TGTGCCAGCAGCTCCTACAGGGGCGGCTACACCTTC
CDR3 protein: CASSSYRGGYTF

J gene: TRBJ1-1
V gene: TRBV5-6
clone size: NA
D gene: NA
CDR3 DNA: TGTGCCAGTAGGCGGGACGTGAACACTGAAGCTTTCTTT
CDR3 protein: CASRRDVNTEAFF

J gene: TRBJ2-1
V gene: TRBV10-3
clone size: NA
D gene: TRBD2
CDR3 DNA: TGTGCCATCAGCGCTATAGCGGGAGGCGCAGATGAGCAGTTCTTC
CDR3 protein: CAISAIAGGADEQFF

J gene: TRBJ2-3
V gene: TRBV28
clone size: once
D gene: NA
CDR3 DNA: TGTGCCAGCAGTTTCCAGGACACTAAAACAGATACGCAGTATTTT
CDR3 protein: CASSFQDTKTDTQYF

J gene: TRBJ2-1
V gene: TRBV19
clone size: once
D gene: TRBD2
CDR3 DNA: TGTGCCAGTAGTACGGGGACTAGCGGCTCCTACAATGAGCAGTTCTTC
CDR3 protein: CASSTGTSGSYNEQFF

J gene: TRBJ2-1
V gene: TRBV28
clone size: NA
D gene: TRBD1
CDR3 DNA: TGTGCCAGCACGCGCAACCGGGACAGGGTCGGCGATGAGCAGTTCTTC
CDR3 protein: CASTRNRDRVGDEQFF

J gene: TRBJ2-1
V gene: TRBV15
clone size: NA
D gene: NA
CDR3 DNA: TGTGCCACCAGCAGAGAATCGCGGCTTAGCTCCTACAATGAGCAGTTCTTC
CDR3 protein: CATSRESRLSSYNEQFF

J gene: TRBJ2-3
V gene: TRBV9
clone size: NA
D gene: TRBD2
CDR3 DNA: TGTGCCAGCAGCGTAGGGACTAGCGGGGGGTCCACAGATACGCAGTATTTT
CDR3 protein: CASSVGTSGGSTDTQYF